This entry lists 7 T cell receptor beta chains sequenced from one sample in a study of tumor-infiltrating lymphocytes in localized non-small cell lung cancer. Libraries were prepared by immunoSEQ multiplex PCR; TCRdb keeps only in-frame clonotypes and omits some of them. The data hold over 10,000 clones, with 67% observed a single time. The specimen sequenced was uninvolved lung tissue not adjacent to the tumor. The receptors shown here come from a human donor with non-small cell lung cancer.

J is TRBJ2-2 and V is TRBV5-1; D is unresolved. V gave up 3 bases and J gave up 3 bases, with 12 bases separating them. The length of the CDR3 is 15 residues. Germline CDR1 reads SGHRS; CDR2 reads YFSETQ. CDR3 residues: CASSSYGLYTGELFF. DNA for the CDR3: TGCGCCAGCAGCTCCTATGGCCTTTACACCGGGGAGCTGTTTTTT.

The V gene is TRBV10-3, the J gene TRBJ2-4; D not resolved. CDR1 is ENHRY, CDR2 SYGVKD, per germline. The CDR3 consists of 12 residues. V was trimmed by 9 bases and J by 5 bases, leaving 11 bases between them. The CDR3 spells CAIRSAENIQYF. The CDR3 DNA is TGTGCCATTAGGTCCGCTGAAAACATTCAGTACTTC.

CDR3 in amino acids: CASSRGGYGTDTQYF. CDR3 DNA: TGCGCCAGCAGTCGAGGGGGGTACGGCACAGATACGCAGTATTTT. The gene calls are TRBV10-1 and TRBJ2-3; TRBD1 or TRBD2 may be the D gene (6 bases each). In germline, CDR1 is WNHNN, CDR2 SYGVQD (reference sequence). The CDR3 is 15 amino acids. V lost 5 bases and J 1 base, leaving 13 bases between the germline ends.

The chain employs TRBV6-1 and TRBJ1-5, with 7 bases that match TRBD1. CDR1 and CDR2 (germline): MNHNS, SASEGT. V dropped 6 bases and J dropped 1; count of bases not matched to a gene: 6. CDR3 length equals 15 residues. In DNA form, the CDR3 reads TGTGCCAGCAGCCCGACAGGGAAGAGCAATCAGCCCCAGCATTTT. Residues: CASSPTGKSNQPQHF.

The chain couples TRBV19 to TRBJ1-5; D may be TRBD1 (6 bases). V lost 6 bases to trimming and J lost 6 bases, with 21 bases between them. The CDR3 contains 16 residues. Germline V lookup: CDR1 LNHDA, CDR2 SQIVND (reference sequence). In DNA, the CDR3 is TGTGCCAGTAGGAAAACAGGGCTGTCTGTTACTCAGCCCCAGCATTTT. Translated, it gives CASRKTGLSVTQPQHF.

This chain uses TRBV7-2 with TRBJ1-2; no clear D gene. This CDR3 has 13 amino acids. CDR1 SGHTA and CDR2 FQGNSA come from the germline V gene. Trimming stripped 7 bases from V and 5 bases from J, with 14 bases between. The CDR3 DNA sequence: TGTGCCAGCAACGCGGGAATGGTATATGGCTACACCTTC. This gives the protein CASNAGMVYGYTF.

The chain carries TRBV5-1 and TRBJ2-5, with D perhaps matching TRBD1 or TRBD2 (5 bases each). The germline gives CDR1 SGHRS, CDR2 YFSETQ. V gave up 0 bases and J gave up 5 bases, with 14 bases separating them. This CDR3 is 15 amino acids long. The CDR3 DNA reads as TGCGCCAGCAGCTTGGTACGGGACGTGGGGGAGACCCAGTACTTC. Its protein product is CASSLVRDVGETQYF.